These 7 T cell receptor beta chains share one sample of origin, sequenced in a study of blood T cells in healthy people across ages. It was with a sample-barcoded 5' primer and a J-beta primer mix that a second PCR of roughly 7 to 12 cycles was run. TCRdb called the 5' RACE reads again in MiXCR, with one record for every CDR3 protein. This sample carries 540,000 or so distinct CDR3 sequences, 27% of them seen once, and the ten largest clones take 15% to 20%. Material for sequencing was blood. Receptor source: an older woman in good health.

This chain connects TRBV7-9 to TRBJ2-1, with no clear D. V lost 1 base to trimming and J lost 8 bases, with 12 bases between them. The germline CDR1 and CDR2 sequences are SEHNR and FQNEAQ (reference sequence). The CDR3 sequence is 14 residues long. The DNA of the CDR3 is TGTGCCAGCAGCTTAGGATTTAACGTTGATGAGCAGTTCTTC. Its translation is CASSLGFNVDEQFF.

The V call is TRBV4-3, the J call TRBJ2-1, with D unclear. The DNA end favors TRBJ2-7, so the J call may be wrong. The CDR3 extends over 16 amino acids. Germline lookup yields CDR1 LGHNA and CDR2 YSLEER. The CDR3 loop is CASSQERPGRAYEQYF. For the CDR3, the DNA is TGCGCCAGCAGCCAAGAACGGCCGGGCCGGGCCTACGAGCAGTACTTC.

This clonotype came up a few times. The V gene is TRBV3-1, the J gene TRBJ1-1; possibly TRBD1 for D (5 bases). The CDR3 covers 15 residues. CDR1 is LGHDT, CDR2 YNNKEL, per germline (reference sequence). The V end lost 5 bases, the J end lost 3 bases, and 16 bases lay between the germline ends. The CDR3 is CASSWSQRGDTEAFF. CDR3 nucleotide sequence: TGTGCCAGCAGCTGGTCACAGAGGGGCGACACTGAAGCTTTCTTT.

A few counts support this clonotype. The chain recombines TRBV20-1 with TRBJ2-5; 7 positions agree with TRBD1. CDR3 length: 15 amino acids. Germline V gene data show CDR1 as DFQATT and CDR2 as SNEGSKA (reference sequence). Trimming removed 2 bases from V and 7 bases from J; junction bases left unmatched: 13. The CDR3 nucleotides read TGCAGTGCTAGAACCATCGAGGGGGCCGGAGGGACCCAGTACTTC. As protein: CSARTIEGAGGTQYF.

The chain employs TRBV7-9 and TRBJ2-5; perhaps TRBD2 as D (5 bases). Trimming pared 2 bases from V and 3 bases from J, leaving 7 bases between. Germline assignment: CDR1 SEHNR and CDR2 FQNEAQ (reference sequence). This CDR3 has 13 residues. The CDR3 loop reads CASSLSAEETQYF. Here the CDR3 DNA reads TGTGCCAGCAGCTTATCAGCGGAAGAGACCCAGTACTTC.

This clonotype was seen only a few times. This chain uses TRBV29-1 with TRBJ1-1; D gene uncertain. Trimming took off 1 base at V and 6 bases at J, with 15 bases between the two ends. CDR3 length: 14 amino acids. CDR1 and CDR2 from the germline V gene are SQVTM and ANQGSEA. The CDR3 DNA follows: TGCAGCGTTGAAGTAGGTAGGGTGGGATCTGAAGCTTTCTTT. Residues: CSVEVGRVGSEAFF.

This clonotype appeared a few times. The genes are TRBV3-1 and TRBJ2-7; D is tentatively TRBD1 or TRBD2 (5 bases each). Between the trimmed V and J ends, which lost 4 bases and 3 bases, there was a span of 10 bases. Germline lookup yields CDR1 LGHDT and CDR2 YNNKEL (reference sequence). This CDR3 is 13 amino acids long. As DNA, the CDR3 is TGTGCCAGCAGCCCCAGGGACCTCTACGAGCAGTACTTC. Amino acid sequence: CASSPRDLYEQYF.